The 28 T cell receptor beta chains in this list originate from one sample, sequenced in a study of blood T cell repertoires in COVID-19. Sequencing was performed with immunoSEQ multiplex PCR; in TCRdb, only in-frame clones are kept and a portion is missing. This table has 200,000 to 300,000 clones, around 86% appearing once. The sample consisted of PBMCs or T cells enriched from blood (not recorded which). The receptors originated from a woman between 35 and 50 years old with acute COVID-19.

The chain has TRBV6-5 and TRBJ1-2, with TRBD1 matching 8 bases. The germline CDR1 and CDR2 sequences are MNHEY and SVGAGI. V trimming: 6 bases; J trimming: 4 bases; junction bases outside the gene matches: 10. The CDR3 length is 15 residues. CDR3 bases: TGTGCCAGCAGGGGAAGGAGGACAGGGCTCTATGGCTACACCTTC. Protein sequence: CASRGRRTGLYGYTF.

The gene calls are TRBV10-3 and TRBJ2-7; D is perhaps TRBD2 (6 bases). The CDR3 spans 12 residues. Germline V CDR1 and CDR2: ENHRY, SYGVKD. Trimming cost V 9 bases and J 2 bases, with 11 bases left between them. The CDR3 DNA follows: TGTGCCATTCGGGACTCCCCCTACGAGCAGTACTTC. Its translation is CAIRDSPYEQYF.

The chain joins TRBV19 to TRBJ1-5; D might be TRBD1 (5 bases). The CDR3 extends over 16 amino acids. V shed 3 bases and J shed 2 bases, with 14 bases lying between them. Germline assignment: CDR1 LNHDA and CDR2 SQIVND (reference sequence). This chain's CDR3 is CASSILVGHGNQPQHF. CDR3 coding DNA: TGTGCCAGTAGTATCCTCGTGGGGCACGGCAATCAGCCCCAGCATTTT.

V and J are TRBV19 and TRBJ1-1; 12 bases match TRBD1. V was pared by 9 bases and J by 5 bases, with 7 bases of the junction left unmatched. CDR3 length: 14 residues. CDR1 is LNHDA, CDR2 SQIVND, per germline (reference sequence). The CDR3 loop reads CARGQGASETEAFF. The CDR3 DNA is TGTGCCAGGGGACAGGGGGCGAGTGAGACTGAAGCTTTCTTT.

This clone was seen a few times. This rearrangement joins TRBV10-3 to TRBJ2-7; 8 bases are a match to TRBD2. This CDR3 contains 17 residues. V lost 6 bases and J lost 2; bases outside the gene matches: 15. Germline lookup yields CDR1 ENHRY and CDR2 SYGVKD. The CDR3 spells CAISPSPRSGNTYEQYF. The CDR3, as DNA: TGTGCCATCAGCCCCTCCCCGCGTAGCGGGAATACCTACGAGCAGTACTTC.

The chain combines TRBV6-5 with TRBJ1-2; no reliable D call. Trimming removed 0 bases at V and 7 bases at J, with 15 bases between. The CDR3 extends over 15 amino acids. CDR1 and CDR2 (germline): MNHEY, SVGAGI. The CDR3 loop is CASSYSINPGFGYTF. CDR3 bases: TGTGCCAGCAGTTACTCGATAAATCCAGGTTTTGGCTACACCTTC.

This chain links TRBV28 with TRBJ1-1; a weak D match, TRBD1 (5 bases). This CDR3 region has 12 residues. Trimming removed 7 bases from V and 1 base from J, with 7 bases in between. Germline values: CDR1 MDHEN, CDR2 SYDVKM. The CDR3 reads CASTTANTEAFF. DNA of the CDR3: TGTGCCAGCACGACAGCGAACACTGAAGCTTTCTTT.

J is TRBJ1-4 and V is TRBV28; D call uncertain. The CDR3 has 17 amino acids. With 5 bases removed from V and 0 bases from J, the gap between germline ends came to 16 bases. Germline-derived CDR1 and CDR2 are MDHEN and SYDVKM. The CDR3 loop is CASSPPGLRATNEKLFF. For the CDR3, the DNA is TGTGCCAGCAGTCCCCCCGGGTTGAGGGCAACTAATGAAAAACTGTTTTTT.

This clone was counted between two and nine times. This chain uses TRBV7-2 with TRBJ2-3; 9 nucleotides match TRBD2. The germline gives CDR1 SGHTA, CDR2 FQGNSA. The CDR3 spans 16 residues. After removal of 1 base from V and 4 bases from J, the junction contained 6 bases not matched to a gene. The CDR3 nucleotides read TGTGCCAGCAGCTTAGGTAGCGGGAGTGGGTCAGATACGCAGTATTTT. Translation: CASSLGSGSGSDTQYF.

The rearrangement uses TRBV7-9 and TRBJ2-3; 10 nucleotides agree with TRBD2. Losses at the gene ends were 2 bases for V and 6 bases for J; bases not matched to a gene: 5. Germline V CDR1 and CDR2: SEHNR, FQNEAQ (reference sequence). The CDR3 is 15 amino acids. The CDR3 region has the DNA TGTGCCAGCAGCTTATCTAGCGGGAGTGCTGATACGCAGTATTTT. This encodes CASSLSSGSADTQYF.

V gene TRBV9 combines with J gene TRBJ2-2; D is unresolved. Germline V gene lookup returns CDR1 SGDLS and CDR2 YYNGEE. The CDR3 sequence is 15 residues long. V was cut by 0 bases and J by 3 bases, with 9 bases left in between. CDR3 nucleotide sequence: TGTGCCAGCAGCGTAGCTATGTATCACACCGGGGAGCTGTTTTTT. It translates to CASSVAMYHTGELFF.

This sequence joins TRBV6-5 and TRBJ2-7; 11 bases line up with TRBD1. V dropped 7 bases and J dropped 4; count of bases not matched to a gene: 9. The V gene's germline CDR1 is MNHEY and CDR2 SVGAGI. This CDR3 contains 15 residues. The DNA for the CDR3 is TGTGCCAGCATCCGAGGAGGACAGGGGGCTTACGAGCAGTACTTC. Residues: CASIRGGQGAYEQYF.

The rearrangement links TRBV5-1 to TRBJ1-3; D is unresolved. The CDR3 covers 15 residues. CDR1 is SGHRS and CDR2 is YFSETQ in the germline V gene. Trimming took off 5 bases at V and 2 bases at J, with 14 bases between the two ends. The CDR3 DNA reads as TGCGCCAGCAGGCTGGGCCCGTCGCCTGGAAACACCATATATTTT. Protein sequence: CASRLGPSPGNTIYF.

This clone was seen once. The chain has TRBV5-6 and TRBJ2-1; D might be TRBD1 (7 bases). CDR1 is SGHDT and CDR2 is YYEEEE in the germline V gene. This CDR3 is 13 amino acids long. Trimming cost V 4 bases and J 10 bases, with 15 bases left between them. In nucleotides, the CDR3 is TGTGCCAGCAGCCGCAGGGGGGTAGGGGAGCAGTTCTTC. Protein: CASSRRGVGEQFF.

The gene calls are TRBV3-1 (or the pseudogene TRBV3-2) and TRBJ2-7, with D perhaps matching TRBD2 (5 bases). Germline V gene sequence: CDR1 LGHDT, CDR2 YNNKEL (reference sequence). The CDR3 is 13 residues long. Trimming shortened V by 7 bases and J by 2 bases, and 12 bases separated the two germline ends. CDR3 loop: CASKDSKTYEQYF. CDR3 DNA: TGTGCCAGCAAGGACTCGAAAACCTACGAGCAGTACTTC.

The chain combines TRBV11-3 with TRBJ1-5; the match to TRBD1 covers 9 bases. Germline assignment: CDR1 SGHNT and CDR2 YENEEA. The CDR3 covers 13 residues. The ends lost 5 bases at V and 8 bases at J; junction bases unmatched: 4. The chain's CDR3 is CASSVTGGEPQHF. As DNA, the CDR3 is TGTGCCAGCAGCGTGACAGGGGGGGAGCCCCAGCATTTT. The full variable domain, in which reference TRBV11-3 and TRBJ1-5 provide the parts outside the CDR3, is EAGVVQSPRYKIIEKKQPVAFWCNPISGHNTLYWYLQNLGQGPELLIRYENEEAVDDSQLPKDRFSAERLKGVDSTLKIQPAELGDSAVYLCASSVTGGEPQHFGDGTRLSIL.

This clone came up a few times. This chain links TRBV7-9 with TRBJ2-1, with 13 bases lining up with TRBD2. Trimming cost V 1 base and J 4 bases; bases outside gene matches: 4. CDR1 SEHNR and CDR2 FQNEAQ come from the germline V gene (reference sequence). The CDR3 has 17 amino acids. CDR3 in DNA: TGTGCCAGCAGCTTAGGGGGACTAGCGGGGCGATACAATGAGCAGTTCTTC. As protein: CASSLGGLAGRYNEQFF.

This chain connects TRBV30 to TRBJ2-7; 10 bases are shared with TRBD2. The CDR3 spans 17 residues. Germline loops: CDR1 GTSNPN, CDR2 SVGIG (reference sequence). V lost 0 bases, J lost 5 bases, and 13 bases stayed unmatched. CDR3 amino acids: CAWSVPIRGLAIHEQYF. CDR3 sequence (DNA): TGTGCCTGGAGTGTACCAATTAGGGGACTAGCGATCCACGAGCAGTACTTC.

This chain uses TRBV25-1 with TRBJ2-2; 9 nucleotides agree with TRBD2. Germline trimming cut 3 bases from V and 0 bases from J; bases unmatched to any gene: 2. The CDR3 covers 16 residues. From germline, CDR1 is MGHDK and CDR2 SYGVNS. This CDR3 is CASSEPSGANTGELFF. In nucleotides, the CDR3 is TGTGCCAGCAGTGAGCCTAGCGGGGCGAACACCGGGGAGCTGTTTTTT.

The rearrangement links TRBV14 to TRBJ1-1; D ambiguous. The germline V gene encodes CDR1 SGHDN and CDR2 FVKESK. Trimming pared 4 bases from V and 0 bases from J, leaving 6 bases between. The CDR3 runs to 13 residues. For the CDR3, the DNA is TGTGCCAGCAGCCGCGAAATGAACACTGAAGCTTTCTTT. This sequence encodes CASSREMNTEAFF.

This chain joins TRBV19 and TRBJ2-7; possibly TRBD1 for D (6 bases). The CDR3 has 13 amino acids. The ends were cut back, 5 bases at V and 6 bases at J, with 14 bases in the middle. From germline, CDR1 is LNHDA and CDR2 SQIVND (reference sequence). This chain's CDR3 is CASSRTVLREQYF. In DNA form, the CDR3 reads TGTGCCAGTAGTCGGACAGTGCTGCGCGAGCAGTACTTC.

The chain couples TRBV2 to TRBJ1-5, with TRBD1 identical over 10 bases. Germline CDR1 and CDR2: SNHLY and FYNNEI. The CDR3 is made up of 16 amino acids. The V gene end was trimmed by 6 bases and the J gene end by 2 bases; junction bases not matched to a gene: 7. CDR3 amino acids: CASSQDRGLGNQPQHF. The DNA of the CDR3 is TGTGCCAGCAGCCAAGACAGGGGGCTGGGCAATCAGCCCCAGCATTTT. Full variable domain (rest looked up from reference TRBV2 and TRBJ1-5): EPEVTQTPSHQVTQMGQEVILRCVPISNHLYFYWYRQILGQKVEFLVSFYNNEISEKSEIFDDQFSVERPDGSNFTLKIRSTKLEDSAMYFCASSQDRGLGNQPQHFGDGTRLSIL.

The V and J genes are TRBV19 and TRBJ1-3; D call uncertain. Trimming shortened V by 0 bases and J by 0 bases, and 6 bases separated the two germline ends. This CDR3 has 15 residues. Germline lookup yields CDR1 LNHDA and CDR2 SQIVND (reference sequence). CDR3 DNA: TGTGCCAGTAGTATAGACTCCTTCTCTGGAAACACCATATATTTT. Translating it yields CASSIDSFSGNTIYF.

The chain carries TRBV6-1 and TRBJ1-5; D is possibly TRBD1 (6 bases). Between the trimmed V and J ends, which lost 1 base and 0 bases, there was a span of 10 bases. Germline loops: CDR1 MNHNS, CDR2 SASEGT. There are 16 residues in the CDR3. The chain's CDR3 is CASSEVWDISNQPQHF. The CDR3 DNA reads as TGTGCCAGCAGTGAAGTCTGGGACATTAGCAATCAGCCCCAGCATTTT.

The chain combines TRBV5-1 with TRBJ2-2, with D possibly being TRBD2 (6 bases). Germline V gene data show CDR1 as SGHRS and CDR2 as YFSETQ. The CDR3 loop spans 16 amino acids. V lost 4 bases to trimming and J lost 6 bases, with 19 bases between them. The CDR3 nucleotides read TGCGCCAGCAGCCACCAGGGCGGGACGGTTCCCGGGGAGCTGTTTTTT. Translation: CASSHQGGTVPGELFF.

The J gene is TRBJ1-5, the V gene TRBV19; D gene unclear. Germline CDR1 LNHDA, CDR2 SQIVND (reference sequence). The CDR3 totals 16 residues. The germline V and J ends were trimmed by 3 bases and 1 base, with 13 bases remaining between them. The CDR3 sequence is CASSIREEGSNQPQHF. The CDR3 DNA reads TGTGCCAGTAGTATTCGGGAAGAGGGCAGCAATCAGCCCCAGCATTTT.

The V gene is TRBV7-8, the J gene TRBJ2-1; 9 bases agree with TRBD2. This CDR3 spans 15 amino acids. Per the germline V gene, CDR1 is SGHVS and CDR2 is FQNEAQ. Trimming at V came to 3 bases and at J to 5 bases, leaving 5 bases not matched to a gene. CDR3 coding DNA: TGTGCCAGCAGCTTTGCTAGCGGGGCTAACAATGAGCAGTTCTTC. Encoded protein: CASSFASGANNEQFF.

The chain employs TRBV7-9 and TRBJ2-3, with a weak D call TRBD2 (6 bases). The V end lost 1 base, the J end lost 6 bases, and 17 bases lay between the germline ends. CDR1 SEHNR and CDR2 FQNEAQ come from the germline V gene (reference sequence). The CDR3 length is 16 residues. Here the CDR3 reads CASSLVGRPPGDTQYF. CDR3 DNA: TGTGCCAGCAGCTTAGTGGGGAGGCCTCCCGGGGATACGCAGTATTTT.